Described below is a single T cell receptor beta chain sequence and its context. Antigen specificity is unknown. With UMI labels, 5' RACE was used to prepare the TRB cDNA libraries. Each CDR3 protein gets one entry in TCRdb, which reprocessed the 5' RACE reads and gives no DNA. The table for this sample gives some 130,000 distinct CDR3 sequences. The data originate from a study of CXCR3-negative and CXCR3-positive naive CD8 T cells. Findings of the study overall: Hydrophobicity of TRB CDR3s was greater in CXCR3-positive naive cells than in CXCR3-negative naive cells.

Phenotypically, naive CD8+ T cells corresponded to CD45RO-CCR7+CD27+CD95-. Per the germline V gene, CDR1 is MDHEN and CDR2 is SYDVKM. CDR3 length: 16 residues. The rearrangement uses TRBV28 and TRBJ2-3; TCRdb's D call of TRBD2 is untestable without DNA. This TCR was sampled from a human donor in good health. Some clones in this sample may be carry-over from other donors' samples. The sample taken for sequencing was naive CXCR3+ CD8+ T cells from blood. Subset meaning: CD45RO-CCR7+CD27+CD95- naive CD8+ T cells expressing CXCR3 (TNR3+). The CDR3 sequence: CASTLEGREAPDTQYF.